Shown below are 25 T cell receptor beta chains from a single sample sequenced in a study of cytomegalovirus exposure and HLA in healthy donors. PCR involved 60 Vbeta and 13 Jbeta primers. Sequencing used immunoSEQ multiplex PCR; TCRdb keeps in-frame clones, though not all of them. The sample yields about 250,000 clones, around 84% seen once. Sequenced sample: PBMCs. The receptors derive from a girl aged 2 to 10 in good health and CMV-seronegative.

The gene calls are TRBV29-1 and TRBJ2-1; D is unresolved. This CDR3 has 12 residues. Looked up from germline, CDR1 is SQVTM and CDR2 is ANQGSEA. Trimming stripped 3 bases from V and 6 bases from J, with 9 bases between. The CDR3 DNA reads TGCAGCGTTGAGGAGTTACTCAATGAGCAGTTCTTC. It translates to CSVEELLNEQFF.

This clone was picked up a small number of times. V gene TRBV5-4 combines with J gene TRBJ2-4; D gene uncertain. This CDR3 comprises 14 residues. V was clipped by 0 bases and J by 4 bases, with 8 bases between them. The V gene's germline CDR1 is SGHNT and CDR2 YYREEE (reference sequence). CDR3 sequence reads: CASSLAWRKNIQYF. The CDR3 DNA reads TGTGCCAGCAGCTTGGCGTGGCGGAAAAACATTCAGTACTTC.

The genes are TRBV30 and TRBJ1-6, with 9 bases fitting TRBD1. Losses at the gene ends were 3 bases for V and 9 bases for J; bases not matched to a gene: 15. CDR3 length equals 17 residues. Germline lookup yields CDR1 GTSNPN and CDR2 SVGIG (reference sequence). The CDR3 sequence: CAWRLPGTGWIGSPLHF. The CDR3 nucleotides read TGTGCCTGGAGGCTTCCCGGGACAGGGTGGATAGGTTCACCCCTCCACTTT.

A single count supports this clone. The rearrangement joins TRBV27 to TRBJ2-3, with 7 positions matching TRBD1. Germline assignment: CDR1 MNHEY and CDR2 SMNVEV (reference sequence). This CDR3 comprises 15 residues. The V and J ends lost 5 bases and 3 bases, in that order; junction bases with no gene match: 8. CDR3 protein: CASSIGGARTDTQYF. The CDR3 DNA follows: TGTGCCAGCAGTATAGGGGGCGCGAGGACAGATACGCAGTATTTT.

This chain links TRBV29-1 with TRBJ2-7, with D unresolved. Trimming left V 4 bases short and J 1 base short, with 14 bases between. This CDR3 is 14 amino acids long. The V gene's germline CDR1 is SQVTM and CDR2 ANQGSEA. The CDR3 DNA follows: TGCAGCGTTGCCGGGTCAGAATCTTCCTACGAGCAGTACTTC. Translation gives CSVAGSESSYEQYF.

This chain joins TRBV5-1 and TRBJ2-1; 14 nucleotides match TRBD2. The ends lost 3 bases at V and 10 bases at J; junction bases unmatched: 9. Germline values: CDR1 SGHRS, CDR2 YFSETQ. The length of the CDR3 is 16 residues. As DNA, the CDR3 is TGCGCCAGCAGCTCCTTGACTAGCGGGAGGGCCCAAGAGCAGTTCTTC. This encodes CASSSLTSGRAQEQFF.

The rearrangement joins TRBV18 to TRBJ2-7; D is possibly TRBD2 (6 bases). Germline V gene data show CDR1 as KGHSH and CDR2 as LQKENI. The germline V and J ends were trimmed by 2 bases and 3 bases, with 11 bases remaining between them. CDR3 length: 14 residues. CDR3 sequence: CASSPAGLDYEQYF. DNA of the CDR3: TGTGCCAGCTCACCAGCGGGGTTAGACTACGAGCAGTACTTC.

CDR3 residues: CASSSPMNTEAFF. The DNA of the CDR3 is TGTGCCAGCAGCAGTCCCATGAACACTGAAGCTTTCTTT. This chain links TRBV27 with TRBJ1-1; no definite D call. The germline gives CDR1 MNHEY, CDR2 SMNVEV (reference sequence). The CDR3 totals 13 residues. V lost 6 bases to trimming and J lost 0 bases, with 8 bases between them.

This sequence joins TRBV6-6 and TRBJ2-7; D is possibly TRBD1 (5 bases). The V gene's germline CDR1 is MNHNY and CDR2 SVGAGI (reference sequence). Trimming cost V 0 bases and J 2 bases, with 8 bases left between them. The CDR3 contains 14 residues. CDR3 loop: CASSYSVGAYEQYF. CDR3 nucleotide sequence: TGTGCCAGCAGTTACTCGGTAGGGGCCTACGAGCAGTACTTC.

The chain joins TRBV27 to TRBJ2-1; 8 bases agree with TRBD2. The length of the CDR3 is 14 residues. V shed 4 bases and J 4 bases; nucleotides not matched to a gene: 3. The germline V gene has CDR1 MNHEY and CDR2 SMNVEV (reference sequence). CDR3 in DNA: TGTGCCAGCAGTTGGTCTAGCGGGTACAATGAGCAGTTCTTC. It translates to CASSWSSGYNEQFF.

The V call is TRBV12-1, the J call TRBJ2-7; TRBD2 is the table's D call and was not checked against the DNA. TRBV12-1 is a pseudogene segment. The CDR3 loop spans 13 amino acids. The CDR3 nucleotides are TGTGCCAGCAGCTCCCTCTATAGTTCCGAGCAGTACTTC. It encodes CASSSLYSSEQYF.

V and J are TRBV5-6 and TRBJ2-2; the match to TRBD2 covers 12 bases. The CDR3 length is 18 residues. Germline CDR1 and CDR2: SGHDT and YYEEEE. The ends lost 3 bases at V and 0 bases at J; junction bases unmatched: 6. The CDR3 spells CASSYRTSGVSNTGELFF. CDR3 nucleotide sequence: TGTGCCAGCAGCTACAGGACTAGCGGGGTATCGAACACCGGGGAGCTGTTTTTT.

This clone occurred a few times. This sequence joins TRBV12-5 and TRBJ1-2; 8 bases match TRBD1. This CDR3 contains 14 residues. Unmatched junction bases numbered 1, after V lost 0 bases and J lost 4 bases. In germline, CDR1 is LGHNT, CDR2 FRNRAP. The CDR3 DNA follows: TGTGCTAGTGGTTTGGTGGGACAGGTCTATGGCTACACCTTC. Its protein product is CASGLVGQVYGYTF.

This clone turned up a few times. The chain joins TRBV6-5 to TRBJ2-5; D uncertain. The V end was cut by 0 bases, the J end by 5 bases, with 13 bases between. The CDR3 loop spans 15 amino acids. Looked up from germline, CDR1 is MNHEY and CDR2 is SVGAGI. CDR3: CASSYSSAFGETQYF. CDR3 in DNA: TGTGCCAGCAGTTACTCGAGTGCGTTCGGGGAGACCCAGTACTTC.

The chain's CDR3 is CASSIAASGSSQETQYF. The CDR3 bases are TGTGCCAGTAGTATAGCGGCTAGCGGGAGTTCGCAAGAGACCCAGTACTTC. The chain links TRBV19 to TRBJ2-5, with 10 bases fitting TRBD2. V gave up 1 base and J gave up 2 bases; unmatched junction bases: 7. CDR1 is LNHDA and CDR2 is SQIVND in the germline V gene (reference sequence). The CDR3 is made up of 17 amino acids.

The chain employs TRBV2 and TRBJ1-2, with 8 bases aligning to TRBD1. CDR1 and CDR2 from the germline V gene are SNHLY and FYNNEI. The CDR3 runs to 14 residues. With V trimmed by 3 bases and J by 4 bases, 4 bases remained unmatched. This chain's CDR3 is CASSDGQGSYGYTF. The CDR3 bases are TGTGCCAGCAGTGACGGACAGGGAAGCTATGGCTACACCTTC.

The chain couples TRBV5-6 to TRBJ2-3, with 11 bases aligning to TRBD2. The CDR3 contains 17 residues. V lost 0 bases and J lost 7; bases outside the gene matches: 10. Germline V gene sequence: CDR1 SGHDT, CDR2 YYEEEE. The DNA for the CDR3 is TGTGCCAGCAGCTTGGGTCCTAGCGGGGGGTTTGATTATACGCAGTATTTT. It specifies CASSLGPSGGFDYTQYF.

This chain connects TRBV7-2 to TRBJ2-1, with a tentative D call TRBD2 (7 bases). This CDR3 has 17 amino acids. V lost 2 bases to trimming and J lost 2 bases, with 16 bases between them. CDR1 SGHTA and CDR2 FQGNSA come from the germline V gene. For the CDR3, the DNA is TGTGCCAGCAGCTTAAATGGCGGGGGCAGGGCCTACAATGAGCAGTTCTTC. Translated: CASSLNGGGRAYNEQFF.

J is TRBJ2-1 and V is TRBV9, with TRBD1 identical over 7 bases. V dropped 4 bases and J dropped 4; count of bases not matched to a gene: 8. CDR3 size: 15 residues. CDR1 and CDR2 from the germline V gene are SGDLS and YYNGEE. The CDR3 DNA is TGTGCCAGCAGCCTCCGACAGGGTAGGTACAATGAGCAGTTCTTC. Translating gives CASSLRQGRYNEQFF.

V gene TRBV4-1 combines with J gene TRBJ1-1, with 8 bases matching TRBD1. CDR3 size: 14 residues. Trimming cost V 2 bases and J 11 bases; bases outside gene matches: 10. CDR1 is MGHRA, CDR2 YSYEKL, per germline. DNA of the CDR3: TGCGCCAGCAGCCAACCAATATTCGACAGGGGTGCTTTCTTT. This translates into CASSQPIFDRGAFF.

This clone was detected once. The rearrangement links TRBV6-5 to TRBJ2-7, with D perhaps TRBD1 (5 bases). There are 15 residues in the CDR3. Germline CDR1 reads MNHEY; CDR2 reads SVGAGI. V lost 2 bases and J 3 bases, leaving 14 bases between the germline ends. The CDR3 reads CASSYGQGSDYEQYF. DNA of the CDR3: TGTGCCAGCAGTTACGGGCAGGGTTCGGACTACGAGCAGTACTTC.

The chain combines TRBV30 with TRBJ2-3; 7 nucleotides agree with TRBD2. V was pared by 0 bases and J by 2 bases, with 5 bases of the junction left unmatched. CDR1 is GTSNPN, CDR2 SVGIG, per germline (reference sequence). CDR3 length equals 15 residues. The CDR3, as DNA: TGTGCCTGGAGTGTACCAGCGGGGATCACAGATACGCAGTATTTT. It codes for CAWSVPAGITDTQYF.

The chain recombines TRBV11-2 with TRBJ2-2; 9 positions match TRBD1. This CDR3 is built from 16 residues. Germline assignment: CDR1 SGHAT and CDR2 FQNNGV. J gave up 3 bases and V 3 bases, and 5 bases lay outside the gene matches. The CDR3 protein is CASSLGQGGYTGELFF. In nucleotides, the CDR3 is TGTGCCAGCAGCTTGGGACAGGGAGGTTACACCGGGGAGCTGTTTTTT.

The rearrangement uses TRBV21-1 and TRBJ2-5; the table's D call of TRBD2 was not tested on the DNA. TRBV21-1 is termed a pseudogene. The CDR3 totals 14 residues. The CDR3 DNA reads TGTGCCAGCAGCACAGAGGGTCGTTTGGAGACCCAGTACTTC. Translating it yields CASSTEGRLETQYF.

Points on this clone: The germline gene is not matched at one end of the junction; a read error may be the cause. The V call is TRBV7-9, the J call TRBJ2-3, with 11 nucleotides matching TRBD2. There are 16 residues in the CDR3. Germline CDR1 reads SEHNR; CDR2 reads FQNEAQ (reference sequence). CDR3 in DNA: TGTTCCAGCAGTTTGTTAGCGGGGGGGCAAGAAGATACGCAGTATTTT. This codes for CSSSLLAGGQEDTQYF.